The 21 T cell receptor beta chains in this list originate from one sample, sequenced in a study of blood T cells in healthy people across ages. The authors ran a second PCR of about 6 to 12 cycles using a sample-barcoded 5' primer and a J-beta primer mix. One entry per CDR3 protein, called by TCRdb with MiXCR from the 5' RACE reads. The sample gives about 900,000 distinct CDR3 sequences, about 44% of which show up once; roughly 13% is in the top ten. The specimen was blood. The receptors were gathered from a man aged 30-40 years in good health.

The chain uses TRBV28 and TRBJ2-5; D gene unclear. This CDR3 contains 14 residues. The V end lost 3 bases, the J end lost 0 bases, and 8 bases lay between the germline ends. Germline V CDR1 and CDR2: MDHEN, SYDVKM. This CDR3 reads CASSFWQNQETQYF. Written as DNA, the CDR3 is TGTGCCAGCAGTTTCTGGCAGAACCAAGAGACCCAGTACTTC.

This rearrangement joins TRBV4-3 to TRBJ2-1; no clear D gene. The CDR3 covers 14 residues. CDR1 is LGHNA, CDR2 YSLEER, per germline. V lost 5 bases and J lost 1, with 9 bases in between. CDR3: CASSSRPSYNEQFF. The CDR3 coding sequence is TGCGCCAGCAGCAGTAGGCCTTCCTACAATGAGCAGTTCTTC.

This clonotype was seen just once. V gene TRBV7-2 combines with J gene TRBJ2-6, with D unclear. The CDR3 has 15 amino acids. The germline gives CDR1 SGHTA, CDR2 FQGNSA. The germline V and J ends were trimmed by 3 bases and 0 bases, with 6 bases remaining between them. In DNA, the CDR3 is TGTGCCAGCAGCTTGTATCACTCTGGGGCCAACGTCCTGACTTTC. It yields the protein CASSLYHSGANVLTF. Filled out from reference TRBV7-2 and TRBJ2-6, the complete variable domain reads GAGVSQSPSNKVTEKGKDVELRCDPISGHTALYWYRQSLGQGLEFLIYFQGNSAPDKSGLPSDRFSAERTGGSVSTLTIQRTQQEDSAVYLCASSLYHSGANVLTFGAGSRLTVL.

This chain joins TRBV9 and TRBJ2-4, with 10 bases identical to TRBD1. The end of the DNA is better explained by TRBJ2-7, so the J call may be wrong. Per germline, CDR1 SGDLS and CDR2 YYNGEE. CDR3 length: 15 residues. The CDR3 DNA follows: TGTGCCAGCAGCGCAGAGGGACAGGGGTTACACGAGCAGTACTTC. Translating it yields CASSAEGQGLHEQYF.

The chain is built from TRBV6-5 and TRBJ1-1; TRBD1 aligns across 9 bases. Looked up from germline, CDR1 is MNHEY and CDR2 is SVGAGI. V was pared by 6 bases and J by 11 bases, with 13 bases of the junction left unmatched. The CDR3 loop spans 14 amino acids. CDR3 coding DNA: TGTGCCAGCAGAAGACGGAGGGGACAGGGTGGCGCTTTCTTT. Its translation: CASRRRRGQGGAFF.

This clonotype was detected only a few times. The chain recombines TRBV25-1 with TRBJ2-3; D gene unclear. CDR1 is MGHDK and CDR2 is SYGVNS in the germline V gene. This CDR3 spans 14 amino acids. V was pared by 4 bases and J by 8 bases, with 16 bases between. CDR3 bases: TGTGCCAGCAGTGCCTTTGGGCGACACATTACGCAGTATTTT. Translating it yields CASSAFGRHITQYF.

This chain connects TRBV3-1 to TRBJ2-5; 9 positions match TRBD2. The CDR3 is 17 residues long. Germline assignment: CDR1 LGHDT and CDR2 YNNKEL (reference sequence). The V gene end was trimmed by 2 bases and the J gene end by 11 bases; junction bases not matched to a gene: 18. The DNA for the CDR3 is TGTGCCAGCAGCCAATCGATTCTTCGTAGCGGGGGAGAAGAGCAGTACTTC. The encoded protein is CASSQSILRSGGEEQYF.

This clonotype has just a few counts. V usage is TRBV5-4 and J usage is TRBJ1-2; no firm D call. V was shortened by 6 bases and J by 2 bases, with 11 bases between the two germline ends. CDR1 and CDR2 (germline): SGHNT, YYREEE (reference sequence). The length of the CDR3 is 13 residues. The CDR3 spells CASTTERNYGYTF. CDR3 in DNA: TGTGCCAGCACAACCGAACGGAACTATGGCTACACCTTC.

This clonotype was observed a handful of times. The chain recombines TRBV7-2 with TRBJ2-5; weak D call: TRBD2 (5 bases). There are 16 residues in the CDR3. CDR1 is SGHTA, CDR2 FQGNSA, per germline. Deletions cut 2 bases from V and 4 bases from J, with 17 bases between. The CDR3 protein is CASSLSSGNPRETQYF. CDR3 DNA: TGTGCCAGCAGCTTATCTTCGGGAAACCCGAGAGAGACCCAGTACTTC. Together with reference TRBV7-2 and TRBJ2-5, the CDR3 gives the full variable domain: GAGVSQSPSNKVTEKGKDVELRCDPISGHTALYWYRQSLGQGLEFLIYFQGNSAPDKSGLPSDRFSAERTGGSVSTLTIQRTQQEDSAVYLCASSLSSGNPRETQYFGPGTRLLVL.

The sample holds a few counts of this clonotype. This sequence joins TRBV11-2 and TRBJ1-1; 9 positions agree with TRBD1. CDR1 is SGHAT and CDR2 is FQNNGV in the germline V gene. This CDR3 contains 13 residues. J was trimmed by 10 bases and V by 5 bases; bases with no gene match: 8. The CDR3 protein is CASSAGTGMGAFF. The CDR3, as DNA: TGTGCCAGCAGCGCCGGGACAGGGATGGGAGCTTTCTTT. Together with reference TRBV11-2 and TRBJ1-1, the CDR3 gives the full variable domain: EAGVAQSPRYKIIEKRQSVAFWCNPISGHATLYWYQQILGQGPKLLIQFQNNGVVDDSQLPKDRFSAERLKGVDSTLKIQPAKLEDSAVYLCASSAGTGMGAFFGQGTRLTVV.

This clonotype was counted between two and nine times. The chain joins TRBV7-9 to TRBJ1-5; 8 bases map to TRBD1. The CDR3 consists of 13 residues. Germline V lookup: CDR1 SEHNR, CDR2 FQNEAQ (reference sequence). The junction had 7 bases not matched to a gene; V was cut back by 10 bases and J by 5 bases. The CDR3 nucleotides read TGTGCCACCACTCCCAGGGGGCATCAGCCCCAGCATTTT. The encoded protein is CATTPRGHQPQHF.

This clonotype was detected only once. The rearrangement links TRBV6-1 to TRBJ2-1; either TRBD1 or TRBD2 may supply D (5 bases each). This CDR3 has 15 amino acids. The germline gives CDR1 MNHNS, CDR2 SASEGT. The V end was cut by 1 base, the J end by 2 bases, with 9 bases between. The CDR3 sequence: CASSEGGWPYNEQFF. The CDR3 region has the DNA TGTGCCAGCAGTGAAGGGGGGTGGCCCTACAATGAGCAGTTCTTC.

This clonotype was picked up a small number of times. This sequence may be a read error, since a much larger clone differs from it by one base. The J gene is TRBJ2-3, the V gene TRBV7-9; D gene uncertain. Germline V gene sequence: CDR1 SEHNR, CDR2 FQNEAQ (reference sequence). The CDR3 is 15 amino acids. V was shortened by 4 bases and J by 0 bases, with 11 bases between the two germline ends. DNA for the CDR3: TGTGCCAGCAGCTCTGGCGCCCCGAGCACAGATACGCAGTATTTT. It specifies CASSSGAPSTDTQYF.

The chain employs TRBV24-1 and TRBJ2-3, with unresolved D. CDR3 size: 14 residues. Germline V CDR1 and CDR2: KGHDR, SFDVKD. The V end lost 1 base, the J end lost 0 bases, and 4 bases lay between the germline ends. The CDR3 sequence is CATSDFLSTDTQYF. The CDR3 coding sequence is TGTGCCACCAGTGATTTTCTGAGCACAGATACGCAGTATTTT.

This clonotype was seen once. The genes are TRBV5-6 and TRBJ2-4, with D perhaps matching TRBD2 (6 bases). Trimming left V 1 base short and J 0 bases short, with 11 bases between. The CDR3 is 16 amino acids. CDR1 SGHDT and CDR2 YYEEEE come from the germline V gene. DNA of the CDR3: TGTGCCAGCAGCTTGATGGAGGGACTAGCCAAAAACATTCAGTACTTC. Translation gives CASSLMEGLAKNIQYF.

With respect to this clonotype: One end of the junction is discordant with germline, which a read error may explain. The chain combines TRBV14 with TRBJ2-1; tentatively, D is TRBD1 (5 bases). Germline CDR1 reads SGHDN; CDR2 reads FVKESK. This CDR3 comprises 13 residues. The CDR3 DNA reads TGTGCCGGCAGCCTACTACAGGCGGATGAGCAGTTCTTC. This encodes CAGSLLQADEQFF.

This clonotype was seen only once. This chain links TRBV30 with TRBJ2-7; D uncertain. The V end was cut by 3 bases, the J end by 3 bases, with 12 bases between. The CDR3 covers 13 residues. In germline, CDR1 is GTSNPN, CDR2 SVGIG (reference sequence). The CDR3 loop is CAWSDTLGYEQYF. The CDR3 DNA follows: TGTGCCTGGAGCGACACTCTTGGCTACGAGCAGTACTTC.

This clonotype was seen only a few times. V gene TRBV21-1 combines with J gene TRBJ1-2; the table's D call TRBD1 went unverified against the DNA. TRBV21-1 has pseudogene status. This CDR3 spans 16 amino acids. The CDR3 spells CASSKEELRGNYGYTF. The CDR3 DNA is TGTGCCAGCAGCAAAGAGGAGCTCAGGGGTAACTATGGCTACACCTTC.

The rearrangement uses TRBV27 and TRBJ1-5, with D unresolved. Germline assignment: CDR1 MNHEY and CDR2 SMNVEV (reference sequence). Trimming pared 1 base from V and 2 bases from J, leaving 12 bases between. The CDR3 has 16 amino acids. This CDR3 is CASSLWGAEGNQPQHF. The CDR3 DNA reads TGTGCCAGCAGTTTATGGGGTGCGGAAGGCAATCAGCCCCAGCATTTT.

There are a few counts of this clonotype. The CDR3 protein is CASSLIVGNSYNEQFF. The CDR3 bases are TGTGCCAGCAGTTTAATTGTGGGGAACTCCTACAATGAGCAGTTCTTC. This chain connects TRBV12-3 or TRBV12-4 to TRBJ2-1; no reliable D call. Between the trimmed V and J ends, which lost 2 bases and 0 bases, there was a span of 11 bases. The CDR3 is made up of 16 amino acids.

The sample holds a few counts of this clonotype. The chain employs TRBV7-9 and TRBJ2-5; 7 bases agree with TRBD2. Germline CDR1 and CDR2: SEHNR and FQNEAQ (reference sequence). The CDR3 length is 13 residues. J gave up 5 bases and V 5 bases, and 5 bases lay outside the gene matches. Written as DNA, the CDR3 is TGTGCCAGCAGCGGGAGGGAGTCGGAGACCCAGTACTTC. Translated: CASSGRESETQYF.